This entry lists 15 T cell receptor beta chains sequenced from one sample in a study of T cells in Graves' hyperthyroidism and ophthalmopathy. The CDR3 regions of TCR beta were amplified from RNA transcripts. With the HTBI primer set, the TCR CDR3 went through a first round of RT-PCR. TCRdb called the multiplex PCR reads again in MiXCR, with one record for every CDR3 protein. The data show hundreds of thousands of distinct CDR3 sequences, with 35% to 40% seen just once and around 9.3% held by the top ten. Source material: blood. All receptors derive from a man between 18 and 29 years old with Graves' hyperthyroidism.

This clonotype has more than one count but fewer than ten. V gene TRBV6-1 combines with J gene TRBJ1-5; D is undetermined. The CDR3 length is 16 residues. Germline values: CDR1 MNHNS, CDR2 SASEGT. The V end lost 6 bases, the J end lost 2 bases, and 17 bases lay between the germline ends. CDR3 bases: TGTGCCAGCAGGGGAGAAGTGGGAATCGGCAATCAGCCCCAGCATTTT. Amino acid sequence: CASRGEVGIGNQPQHF.

There are many counts of this clonotype. Written as DNA, the CDR3 is TGCAGTGCTAGGGATCAGGGACATCACACTGAAGCTTTCTTT. It codes for CSARDQGHHTEAFF. This sequence joins TRBV20-1 and TRBJ1-1; perhaps TRBD1 as D (6 bases). The CDR3 spans 14 residues. Deletions cut 3 bases from V and 3 bases from J, with 14 bases between. Germline V CDR1 and CDR2: DFQATT, SNEGSKA (reference sequence).

The chain links TRBV29-1 to TRBJ2-7; weak D call: TRBD2 (5 bases). Trimming pared 7 bases from V and 3 bases from J, leaving 22 bases between. Germline V gene data show CDR1 as SQVTM and CDR2 as ANQGSEA. The CDR3 totals 15 residues. The CDR3 reads CSGLGGEGGIYEQYF. CDR3 DNA sequence: TGCAGCGGGTTGGGTGGCGAAGGAGGTATCTACGAGCAGTACTTC.

With regard to this clonotype: The junction shows a germline mismatch at one end, possibly a read error. The chain employs TRBV7-2 and TRBJ1-1; D call uncertain. The V gene's germline CDR1 is SGHTA and CDR2 FQGNSA. The CDR3 consists of 14 residues. The CDR3 loop reads CASSQAAMNNEAFF. The CDR3 bases are TGTGCCAGCAGCCAAGCCGCGATGAACAATGAAGCTTTCTTT.

In this sample, this clonotype turned up many times. The chain couples TRBV14 to TRBJ1-2; the D is unclear. From germline, CDR1 is SGHDN and CDR2 FVKESK. Deletions cut 1 base from V and 4 bases from J, with 10 bases between. The CDR3 has 14 amino acids. CDR3 nucleotides: TGTGCCAGCAGCCAAGGGCGGCAAGGCTATGGCTACACCTTC. Its translation is CASSQGRQGYGYTF.

The chain employs TRBV9 and TRBJ2-7, with a weak D call TRBD2 (6 bases). Trimming removed 3 bases at V and 2 bases at J, with 12 bases between. Germline V gene lookup returns CDR1 SGDLS and CDR2 YYNGEE. This CDR3 spans 14 amino acids. CDR3 in DNA: TGTGCCAGCAGCGCGGGAGTAACGCCCTACGAGCAGTACTTC. Amino acids: CASSAGVTPYEQYF.

This clonotype was observed a few times. This chain joins TRBV11-2 and TRBJ2-7; 9 bases are shared with TRBD1. Germline V gives CDR1 SGHAT, CDR2 FQNNGV. The V segment lost 5 bases and the J segment 2 bases; nucleotides outside the gene matches: 10. The CDR3 totals 16 residues. CDR3 amino acids: CASSPLGQGDAYEQYF. The CDR3 bases are TGTGCCAGCAGCCCATTGGGACAGGGTGATGCCTACGAGCAGTACTTC.

The table lists this clonotype with a few counts. The chain couples TRBV19 to TRBJ2-7; D might be TRBD1 (5 bases). CDR3 size: 11 residues. Germline values: CDR1 LNHDA, CDR2 SQIVND (reference sequence). V was pared by 5 bases and J by 7 bases, with 9 bases between. DNA for the CDR3: TGTGCCAGTAGTCAGGGTAAGGAGCAGTACTTC. It specifies CASSQGKEQYF.

Notes on this clonotype: Being one base from a much bigger clone, this may be a read error. The chain carries TRBV7-2 and TRBJ2-7; weak D call: TRBD1 (5 bases). The V end was cut by 6 bases, the J end by 6 bases, with 15 bases between. This CDR3 is built from 13 residues. Germline CDR1 reads SGHTA; CDR2 reads FQGNSA. The CDR3 bases are TGTGCCAGCAGTATGACCAGGGCCGGCGAGCAGTACTTC. Translation gives CASSMTRAGEQYF.

This clonotype showed up many times. This rearrangement joins TRBV29-1 to TRBJ2-7; TRBD1 agrees at 8 bases. The V gene's germline CDR1 is SQVTM and CDR2 ANQGSEA. The CDR3 sequence is 13 residues long. V lost 7 bases to trimming and J lost 5 bases; unmatched junction nucleotides: 10. The CDR3 is CSASGQVPNEQYF. Written as DNA, the CDR3 is TGCAGCGCCTCGGGACAGGTGCCGAACGAGCAGTACTTC.

Remarks on this clonotype: An end of the junction does not agree with germline; a read error may underlie this. The genes are TRBV5-6 and TRBJ2-7, with TRBD1 identical over 7 bases. CDR3 length equals 15 residues. Germline CDR1 and CDR2: SGHDT and YYEEEE. The CDR3 bases are TGCGCCAGCAGCCAAGGGGGCGCCAGCTACTACGAGCAGTACTTC. The encoded protein is CASSQGGASYYEQYF.

This clonotype was detected many times. The chain is built from TRBV7-2 and TRBJ2-7; 9 positions agree with TRBD1. Unmatched junction bases numbered 4, after V lost 5 bases and J lost 2 bases. Germline V gene sequence: CDR1 SGHTA, CDR2 FQGNSA. The CDR3 has 14 amino acids. The CDR3 DNA reads as TGTGCCAGCAGCGACCGGGACAGGGCCTACGAGCAGTACTTC. Translated: CASSDRDRAYEQYF.

This clonotype has a handful of counts. The gene calls are TRBV20-1 and TRBJ2-2; 8 bases are a match to TRBD1. V shed 0 bases and J 2 bases; nucleotides not matched to a gene: 2. The germline V gene encodes CDR1 DFQATT and CDR2 SNEGSKA (reference sequence). CDR3 length: 15 amino acids. The CDR3, as DNA: TGCAGTGCTAGAGATCCAGGGGGCAACACCGGGGAGCTGTTTTTT. It codes for CSARDPGGNTGELFF.

This clonotype appeared many times. The J gene is TRBJ2-7, the V gene TRBV2, with D maybe TRBD2 (5 bases). CDR1 and CDR2 (germline): SNHLY, FYNNEI. Trimming removed 3 bases at V and 4 bases at J, with 13 bases between. CDR3 length: 14 residues. CDR3 sequence (DNA): TGTGCCAGCAGTGACGAGGGAACGATATACGAGCAGTACTTC. Protein sequence: CASSDEGTIYEQYF.

This clonotype was recorded at least ten times. The chain's CDR3 is CASSILQGNQPQHF. For the CDR3, the DNA is TGTGCCAGTAGCATACTACAGGGAAATCAGCCCCAGCATTTT. The chain is built from TRBV19 and TRBJ1-5, with D maybe TRBD1 (6 bases). The germline V and J ends were trimmed by 6 bases and 4 bases, with 13 bases remaining between them. Germline V gives CDR1 LNHDA, CDR2 SQIVND (reference sequence). The CDR3 is 14 amino acids.